This T cell receptor (beta chain) was obtained from a study of regulatory T cells in long-lasting Graves disease. Study summary: Over 5 years on antithyroid drugs plus positive TSH receptor antibodies marked Graves' disease as persistent. The study, taken as a whole, reports: Graves' patients with persistent disease showed TCR diversity lower than patients newly diagnosed.

Regarding time point: persistent/refractory GD, antithyroid drugs over 5 years with positive TRAb. The TCR library was made from RNA that had been extracted from PBMCs in TRIzol. With EDTA tubes as the receptacles, around 10 milliliters of peripheral blood were drawn. Investigators prepared the TCR beta libraries by applying iRepertoire HTBI primers and Arm-PCR of CDR3 regions. TCRdb re-called the multiplex PCR reads with MiXCR, one entry per CDR3 protein. The sample has under 450,000 distinct CDR3 sequences; 23% are singletons. On this clonotype itself: Its target is not known.

Specimen: peripheral blood mononuclear cells (PBMCs), collected when the disease was refractory, from a patient treated with antithyroid drugs. The sequence derives from a female donor with Graves disease.

CDR3 nucleotides: TGTGCCAGCAGTACCGGGGGGACCGGGATTACAGATACGCAGTATTTT. Amino acids: CASSTGGTGITDTQYF. The chain joins TRBV28 to TRBJ2-3; 7 nucleotides align to TRBD2. The CDR3 loop spans 16 amino acids. V lost 5 bases and J lost 3; bases outside the gene matches: 11. Per the germline V gene, CDR1 is MDHEN and CDR2 is SYDVKM.